The rows below give T cell receptor beta chains drawn from one sample of a study of PD-1 blockade in classical Hodgkin lymphoma. The protocol was immunoSEQ multiplex PCR, while the TCRdb copy is restricted to in-frame clones and leaves out a portion. The table lists roughly 14,000 clones, 55% to 65% of them singletons. This specimen was peripheral blood mononuclear cells (PBMCs), taken at baseline. The source is a human donor with classical Hodgkin lymphoma. Each CDR3 is given with its conserved first and last residue. A D gene is named only where the DNA matches it firmly. Expanded clones are given a class, and other clones once, few, many or no size at all.

d_call	clone_size	cdr3_length	v_call	j_call	cdr3_nt	cdr3_aa
TRBD1	-	14	TRBV7-8	TRBJ2-7	TGTGCCAGCAGCCCGGCGCAGGGGGACCACGAGCAGTACTTC	CASSPAQGDHEQYF
-	few	15	TRBV7-9	TRBJ1-1	TGTGCCAGCAGCTTAGGAGGGGATCCGAACACTGAAGCTTTCTTT	CASSLGGDPNTEAFF
TRBD1	-	14	TRBV6-5	TRBJ1-1	TGTGCCAGCAGTCCCCGGACAGGGAGTACTGAAGCTTTCTTT	CASSPRTGSTEAFF
TRBD2	-	13	TRBV5-1	TRBJ2-7	TGCGCCAGCAGCTGGACTAGATCCTACGAGCAGTACTTC	CASSWTRSYEQYF
-	-	14	TRBV2	TRBJ1-5	TGTGCCAGCCGAGAGCCAGGGGCGAATCAGCCCCAGCATTTT	CASREPGANQPQHF
-	-	13	TRBV25-1	TRBJ2-3	TGTGCCAGCAGTATTAGCCTCACAGATACGCAGTATTTT	CASSISLTDTQYF
-	-	15	TRBV5-1	TRBJ2-3	TGCGCCAGCAGCTTGGAGGGGGTCACCACAGATACGCAGTATTTT	CASSLEGVTTDTQYF
TRBD1	-	15	TRBV29-1	TRBJ2-5	TGCAGCGTTGAAGATACCCGGACAGGGAGAGAGACCCAGTACTTC	CSVEDTRTGRETQYF
-	-	15	TRBV7-2	TRBJ1-2	TGTGCCAGCAGCTCCAGGGACGTACTATGGAGTGGAAGCACCTTC	CASSSRDVLWSGSTF
TRBD1	-	15	TRBV6-1	TRBJ2-7	TGTGCCAGCAGCTGGGGACAGGGCCCATCCTACGAGCAGTACTTC	CASSWGQGPSYEQYF
TRBD2	-	15	TRBV9	TRBJ2-1	TGTGCCAGCAGCGTGCGAGCGGGAGATGTAGATGAGCAGTTCTTC	CASSVRAGDVDEQFF
TRBD1	-	15	TRBV7-9	TRBJ2-5	TGTGCCAGCAGCCCTCGGGACAGGGTGGGGGAGACCCAGTACTTC	CASSPRDRVGETQYF
-	-	15	TRBV19	TRBJ1-5	TGTGCCAGTAGTACGGGCGGGGGCCGTAATCAGCCCCAGCATTTT	CASSTGGGRNQPQHF
TRBD2	medium-sized	17	TRBV7-9	TRBJ2-3	TGTGCCAGCAGCGGTCCTTCGAAGCGGGGCCCCCCAGATACGCAGTATTTT	CASSGPSKRGPPDTQYF
TRBD1	-	15	TRBV5-6	TRBJ2-7	TGTGCCAGCAGCTTGCCGGGACAGGTGGGCTACGAGCAGTACTTC	CASSLPGQVGYEQYF
TRBD2	few	16	TRBV10-3	TRBJ2-7	TGTGCCATCAGTGAGCCTACTAGCGGGGGCTCCTACGAGCAGTACTTC	CAISEPTSGGSYEQYF
-	-	16	TRBV28	TRBJ2-5	TGTGTCACCCGGGAAGCCGGGACCGGTCGGCCAGAGACCCAGTACTTC	CVTREAGTGRPETQYF
-	-	14	TRBV5-4	TRBJ2-7	TGTGCCAGCAGCCCTACGGAAAGCTCCTACGAGCAGTACTTC	CASSPTESSYEQYF
-	large	13	TRBV9	TRBJ2-3	TGTGCCAGCAGCGTGAGACAGGCCGATACGCAGTATTTT	CASSVRQADTQYF
-	-	13	TRBV27	TRBJ1-1	TGTGCCAGCAGTTCAACAGGGTTCAGGGCAGCTTTCTTT	CASSSTGFRAAFF
TRBD1	-	13	TRBV30	TRBJ1-2	TGTGCCTGGGCAACAGGGGGCGCCTATGGCTACACCTTC	CAWATGGAYGYTF
TRBD1	few	16	TRBV6-1	TRBJ1-6	TGTGCCAGCAGTGACCGGGGGCGACAGGGCCATTCACCCCTCCACTTT	CASSDRGRQGHSPLHF
TRBD1	medium-sized	16	TRBV7-8	TRBJ1-2	TGTGCCAGCAGCTTTGACGGGACAGGCTTTAACTATGGCTACACCTTC	CASSFDGTGFNYGYTF
-	-	16	TRBV11-2	TRBJ2-1	TGTGCCAGCAGCTTAGGTGGGGCTTTCTCCTACAATGAGCAGTTCTTC	CASSLGGAFSYNEQFF
TRBD1	few	13	TRBV19	TRBJ1-2	TGTGCCAGTAGTTCCCGGACAGGGCGAGGCTACACCTTC	CASSSRTGRGYTF
-	few	14	TRBV6-1	TRBJ1-1	TGTGCCAGCAGTGAAATAGTTATGAACACTGAAGCTTTCTTT	CASSEIVMNTEAFF
-	-	13	TRBV6-1	TRBJ1-5	TGTGCCAGCAGTGAAGGTAATGTGCAGCCCCAGCATTTT	CASSEGNVQPQHF
-	-	16	TRBV7-2	TRBJ1-2	TGTGCCAGCAGCCAAGATGGGGACCGCCCAGACGGCGGCTACACCTTC	CASSQDGDRPDGGYTF
-	-	14	TRBV28	TRBJ1-2	TGTGCCAGCAGTCCATCCCGAGCGATCTATGGCTACACCTTC	CASSPSRAIYGYTF
TRBD2	few	13	TRBV29-1	TRBJ2-7	TGCAGCGTTAGGACTAGCGGGAGCTACGAGCAGTACTTC	CSVRTSGSYEQYF
TRBD1	-	13	TRBV19	TRBJ2-1	TGTGCCAGCGGTCCAGGGGGCTACAATGAGCAGTTCTTC	CASGPGGYNEQFF
TRBD1	few	13	TRBV29-1	TRBJ2-7	TGCAGCGTTGAAGGAGGACAGGGATACGAGCAGTACTTC	CSVEGGQGYEQYF
-	-	13	TRBV11-1	TRBJ1-6	TGTGCCAGCAGCCCCGATTATAATTCACCCCTCCACTTT	CASSPDYNSPLHF
TRBD2	-	15	TRBV7-9	TRBJ2-1	TGTGCCAGCACCGATGGACTAGCGGTATACAATGAGCAGTTCTTC	CASTDGLAVYNEQFF
TRBD1	-	15	TRBV18	TRBJ2-5	TGTGCCAGCTCACCTACCGGGACAGAGGGAGAGACCCAGTACTTC	CASSPTGTEGETQYF
TRBD2	-	16	TRBV6-4	TRBJ2-3	TGTGCCAGCAGTGAAAATTTGCGGGAGGGGGCAGATACGCAGTATTTT	CASSENLREGADTQYF
-	few	16	TRBV27	TRBJ2-3	TGTGCCAGCAGTTTATCCCCGGACTTCAGCACAGATACGCAGTATTTT	CASSLSPDFSTDTQYF
TRBD1	-	16	TRBV9	TRBJ2-1	TGTGCCAGCAGCGTAGTGAGGGGACAGGGATTCCATGAGCAGTTCTTC	CASSVVRGQGFHEQFF
-	few	13	TRBV5-4	TRBJ2-7	TGTGCCAGCAGCCCGGAAGGCTACGACGAGCAGTACTTC	CASSPEGYDEQYF
TRBD1	-	13	TRBV15	TRBJ1-2	TGTGCCACCAGCACCTTAGATTTGTGGGACAGAGACTTC	CATSTLDLWDRDF
TRBD2	medium-sized	12	TRBV5-1	TRBJ2-1	TGCGCCAGCAACCTAGCGGATAATGAGCAGTTCTTC	CASNLADNEQFF
TRBD1	-	15	TRBV6-1	TRBJ2-4	TGTGCCAGCAGTAATAGGGGGACAGGGGGAAACATTCAGTACTTC	CASSNRGTGGNIQYF
-	few	13	TRBV5-6	TRBJ2-5	TGTGCCAGCAGCCCAGAAAATGTGGAGACCCAGTACTTC	CASSPENVETQYF
TRBD2	-	14	TRBV28	TRBJ2-7	TGTGCCAGCAGTTTGCTAGCGGGTTCCTACGAGCAGTACTTC	CASSLLAGSYEQYF
TRBD1	-	13	TRBV29-1	TRBJ1-1	TGCAGCGTTGACCGACAGGGACACACTGAAGCTTTCTTT	CSVDRQGHTEAFF
TRBD1	-	17	TRBV4-1	TRBJ2-1	TGCGCCAGCAGCCTTGCACGGCCGGGACAGGGCTACAATGAGCAGTTCTTC	CASSLARPGQGYNEQFF
TRBD1	-	15	TRBV5-8	TRBJ2-2	TGTGCCAGCAGCTCGCCCGACAGGGGAACCGGGGAGCTGTTTTTT	CASSSPDRGTGELFF
-	-	16	TRBV28	TRBJ2-7	TGTGCCAGCAGTTCATCCTCCCCGGGATATGGGTTCGAGCAGTACTTC	CASSSSSPGYGFEQYF
TRBD1	-	16	TRBV27	TRBJ2-7	TGTGCCAGCAGTTTATTCCCGGCCAGGGGGTCCTACGAGCAGTACTTC	CASSLFPARGSYEQYF
-	few	14	TRBV6-1	TRBJ1-2	TGTGCCAGCAGTGATATCGGGGACAACTATGGCTACACCTTC	CASSDIGDNYGYTF
-	medium-sized	14	TRBV10-2	TRBJ2-3	TGCGCCAGCAGTGGCGTGGGGTACACAGATACGCAGTATTTT	CASSGVGYTDTQYF
TRBD1	-	15	TRBV9	TRBJ2-2	TGTGCCAGCAGCGTAGAAACAGGGGCCACCGGGGAGCTGTTTTTT	CASSVETGATGELFF